This is a list of T cell receptor beta chains from one sample in a study of T-cell reconstitution after alpha-beta-depleted transplantation in children. Via MiXCR, TCRdb re-called the PCR reads, giving one row per CDR3 protein. The sample includes a few hundred thousand distinct CDR3 sequences, over 10% of them seen just once. The sample here was PBMCs, mostly from graft donor cells, taken 360 days after TCRalphabeta/CD19-depleted stem cell transplant. Receptors were obtained from a male patient younger than 18 who had a stem cell transplant for acute myeloid leukemia, so the T cells may come from the graft donor. Both conserved end residues are part of each CDR3. Each record gives: J gene, V gene, clone size, D gene, CDR3 protein, CDR3 DNA. The D gene is left open where the match is weak. The size field is filled for only some rows; it gives once, few, many or a size class.

TRBJ2-3,TRBV11-1,-,TRBD2,CASSRSGSATDTQYF,TGTGCCAGCAGCCGTAGCGGGAGCGCGACAGATACGCAGTATTTT
TRBJ1-2,TRBV20-1,-,-,CSASVNSYGYTF,TGCAGTGCTAGTGTCAACTCCTATGGCTACACCTTC
TRBJ2-2,TRBV20-1,few,-,CSASPRPGELFF,TGCAGTGCCTCACCTAGGCCCGGGGAGCTGTTTTTT
TRBJ2-7,TRBV10-3,many,-,CAIKGGPGGDEQYF,TGTGCCATCAAGGGAGGCCCCGGGGGCGACGAGCAGTACTTC
TRBJ2-3,TRBV29-1,-,TRBD1,CSDPTDGTGVIGTSTDTQYF,TGCAGCGATCCGACCGACGGGACAGGGGTGATCGGGACTAGCACAGATACGCAGTATTTT
TRBJ1-1,TRBV7-8,few,TRBD1,CASSLAPTGLNTEAFF,TGTGCCAGCAGCTTAGCGCCGACAGGGCTGAACACTGAAGCTTTCTTT
TRBJ2-7,TRBV6-5,many,-,CASNWGPTHEQYF,TGTGCCAGCAATTGGGGGCCCACCCACGAGCAGTACTTC
TRBJ2-1,TRBV7-3,many,TRBD2,CASSLYFRLGGLAEYNEQFF,TGTGCCAGCAGCTTATATTTCCGACTTGGAGGACTAGCGGAGTACAATGAGCAGTTCTTC
TRBJ2-2,TRBV29-1,many,-,CSVEWLGDTGELFF,TGCAGCGTTGAATGGCTAGGGGACACCGGGGAGCTGTTTTTT
TRBJ1-5,TRBV4-2,few,-,CASSQERDQPQHF,TGTGCCAGCAGCCAAGAGAGGGATCAGCCCCAGCATTTT
TRBJ2-7,TRBV28,-,-,CASSLLGSDSYEQYF,TGTGCCAGCAGTTTATTAGGGAGTGACTCCTACGAGCAGTACTTC
TRBJ2-7,TRBV20-1,few,TRBD1,CSARDIRDRPYEQYF,TGCAGTGCTAGAGATATCCGGGACAGACCCTACGAGCAGTACTTC
TRBJ2-7,TRBV12-3/TRBV12-4,few,-,CASSSPGEQYF,TGTGCCAGCAGTTCCCCGGGGGAGCAGTACTTC
TRBJ2-3,TRBV7-3,-,-,CASSLIPQAADTQYF,TGTGCCAGCAGCTTAATCCCACAGGCGGCCGATACGCAGTATTTT
TRBJ2-7,TRBV10-3,many,TRBD1,CAIRTLGTVYEQYF,TGTGCCATCAGGACCCTTGGGACAGTATACGAGCAGTACTTC
TRBJ2-7,TRBV9,-,TRBD1,CASSADKTGDGYEQYF,TGTGCCAGCAGCGCCGACAAGACAGGGGATGGGTACGAGCAGTACTTC
TRBJ2-1,TRBV3-1,-,TRBD1,CASPGQSYNEQFF,TGTGCCAGTCCGGGACAGTCCTACAATGAGCAGTTCTTC
TRBJ2-1,TRBV29-1,-,-,CSFPTGIYNEQFF,TGCAGCTTTCCAACGGGAATCTACAATGAGCAGTTCTTC
TRBJ2-1,TRBV12-3/TRBV12-4,-,-,CASSCDRHSYNEQFF,TGTGCCAGCAGTTGCGACAGACACTCCTACAATGAGCAGTTCTTC
TRBJ2-3,TRBV14,few,-,CASSTQSRSITDTQYF,TGTGCCAGCAGCACCCAGTCCCGGTCCATCACAGATACGCAGTATTTT
TRBJ2-2,TRBV6-4,few,TRBD2,CASSASPSGGTNTGELFF,TGTGCCAGCAGTGCCTCCCCTTCGGGAGGGACGAACACCGGGGAGCTGTTTTTT
TRBJ2-1,TRBV14,many,TRBD2,CASSQKQVLAGPVGEQFF,TGTGCCAGCAGTCAAAAACAGGTACTAGCGGGGCCTGTGGGTGAGCAGTTCTTC
TRBJ2-1,TRBV7-3,many,-,CASSLGGRYNEQFF,TGTGCCAGCAGCTTAGGGGGGCGCTACAATGAGCAGTTCTTC
TRBJ2-6,TRBV24-1,few,TRBD1,CATRKADRGNLSGANVLTF,TGTGCCACCAGGAAGGCGGACAGGGGGAATCTCTCTGGGGCCAACGTCCTGACTTTC
TRBJ2-1,TRBV20-1,many,TRBD2,CSARDPASGGSGNEQFF,TGCAGTGCTAGAGATCCGGCTAGCGGGGGGTCGGGGAATGAGCAGTTCTTC
TRBJ2-1,TRBV18,-,TRBD2,CASSTGGSYNEQFF,TGTGCCAGCTCGACGGGAGGCTCCTACAATGAGCAGTTCTTC
TRBJ2-7,TRBV28,-,TRBD2,CASTSPRLAGARYEQYF,TGTGCCAGCACCTCCCCCAGACTAGCGGGAGCGAGATACGAGCAGTACTTC
TRBJ2-1,TRBV12-3/TRBV12-4,-,TRBD2,CASSLFLAGDRNEQFF,TGTGCCAGCAGTTTATTCCTAGCGGGAGATCGCAATGAGCAGTTCTTC
TRBJ2-1,TRBV5-1,-,TRBD1,CASSPPGTGVTHEQFF,TGCGCCAGCAGCCCCCCCGGGACAGGGGTAACTCATGAGCAGTTCTTC
TRBJ2-2,TRBV6-2/TRBV6-3,-,TRBD2,CASSYPSGLAGTGELFF,TGTGCCAGCAGTTACCCATCGGGACTAGCAGGAACCGGGGAGCTGTTTTTT
TRBJ2-1,TRBV20-1,-,TRBD2,CSARASGVRNEQFF,TGCAGTGCTAGGGCTAGCGGAGTAAGGAATGAGCAGTTCTTC
TRBJ2-7,TRBV7-3,few,-,CASSLGDLISYEQYF,TGTGCCAGCAGCTTAGGGGACCTAATCTCCTACGAGCAGTACTTC
TRBJ2-5,TRBV28,many,-,CASRQTPQETQYF,TGTGCCAGCAGGCAGACACCCCAAGAGACCCAGTACTTC
TRBJ1-5,TRBV29-1,-,TRBD1,CSALDRGQPQHF,TGCAGCGCCCTGGACAGGGGTCAGCCCCAGCATTTT
TRBJ2-5,TRBV7-6,-,-,CASSATSTGETQYF,TGTGCCAGCAGCGCTACTAGCACTGGGGAGACCCAGTACTTC
TRBJ1-4,TRBV28,-,TRBD1,CASTRQGRLMPIF,TGTGCCAGCACCCGACAGGGACGTTTAATGCCCATTTTT
TRBJ2-5,TRBV3-1,-,-,CASTNPGVETQYF,TGTGCCAGCACCAACCCAGGGGTGGAGACCCAGTACTTC
TRBJ2-7,TRBV6-2/TRBV6-3,few,-,CASSSPLWGSYEQYF,TGTGCCAGCAGTTCCCCCTTGTGGGGCTCCTACGAGCAGTACTTC
TRBJ2-7,TRBV12-3/TRBV12-4,few,TRBD2,CASSLAGLAGGFAYEQYF,TGTGCCAGCAGTTTGGCGGGACTAGCGGGAGGATTTGCCTACGAGCAGTACTTC
TRBJ2-7,TRBV13,few,-,CASSLDGRAGGEQYF,TGTGCCAGCAGCCTCGATGGCAGGGCTGGGGGCGAGCAGTACTTC
TRBJ2-7,TRBV10-3,few,-,CAILGIHEQYF,TGTGCCATCCTAGGGATCCACGAGCAGTACTTC
TRBJ2-5,TRBV7-2,few,-,CASSPWTGSGGTQYF,TGTGCCAGCAGCCCCTGGACAGGATCGGGGGGGACCCAGTACTTC
TRBJ2-1,TRBV7-3,-,-,CASSLISPDFFPGAGNEQFF,TGTGCCAGCAGCTTAATAAGCCCTGACTTTTTCCCGGGAGCAGGGAATGAGCAGTTCTTC
TRBJ2-1,TRBV12-3/TRBV12-4,many,TRBD2,CASSILAGAYEQFF,TGTGCCAGCAGTATACTAGCGGGGGCGTATGAGCAGTTCTTC
TRBJ1-5,TRBV29-1,few,-,CSVESGYLHQPQHF,TGCAGCGTTGAATCGGGGTATCTTCATCAGCCCCAGCATTTT
TRBJ2-7,TRBV12-3/TRBV12-4,many,-,CASSLPQGGGYEQYF,TGTGCCAGCAGTTTACCACAAGGAGGGGGCTACGAGCAGTACTTC
TRBJ2-1,TRBV28,few,-,CASRPPANEQFF,TGTGCCAGCAGGCCACCGGCCAATGAGCAGTTCTTC
TRBJ2-5,TRBV28,-,TRBD1,CASSWSDRVETQYF,TGTGCCAGCAGTTGGAGTGACAGGGTAGAGACCCAGTACTTC
TRBJ1-2,TRBV11-2,few,-,CASSSVTFGGGYTF,TGTGCCAGCAGCTCTGTGACGTTCGGGGGAGGCTACACCTTC
TRBJ2-7,TRBV23-1,-,-,CASSHDRYNSYEQYF,TGCGCCAGCAGTCACGACAGGTACAACTCCTACGAGCAGTACTTC
TRBJ2-1,TRBV24-1,few,TRBD2,CATSHSRLAGGPSVYEQFF,TGTGCCACCTCCCATTCTAGACTAGCGGGAGGCCCCTCCGTATATGAGCAGTTCTTC
TRBJ2-2,TRBV4-1,few,TRBD2,CASSQVLGASGSSGELFF,TGCGCCAGCAGCCAAGTTCTAGGGGCTAGCGGGAGTTCCGGGGAGCTGTTTTTT
TRBJ2-3,TRBV27,-,-,CASMRALTPTDTQYF,TGTGCCAGCATGAGAGCGCTTACCCCCACAGATACGCAGTATTTT
TRBJ2-7,TRBV12-3/TRBV12-4,many,-,CASSSNSGYEQYF,TGTGCCAGCAGCTCTAACAGCGGGTACGAGCAGTACTTC
TRBJ2-3,TRBV20-1,few,TRBD1,CSARDPGQGRDTQYF,TGCAGTGCTAGAGACCCGGGACAGGGAAGGGATACGCAGTATTTT